These 20 T cell receptor beta chains came from one sample sequenced in a study of cytomegalovirus exposure and HLA in healthy donors. The study ran its PCR with 60 Vbeta and 13 Jbeta primers. Only in-frame clones appear in the TCRdb table, and some are missing; sequencing was by immunoSEQ multiplex PCR. Of some 120,000 clones listed, over 65% are singletons. Sequencing was performed on PBMCs. The source is a man younger than 35 in good health and CMV-seropositive.

The rearrangement joins TRBV6-1 to TRBJ1-2; 11 nucleotides align to TRBD1. The CDR3 has 14 amino acids. Germline CDR1 is MNHNS and CDR2 is SASEGT. V was pared by 6 bases and J by 6 bases, with 6 bases of the junction left unmatched. The CDR3 DNA is TGTGCCAGCAGAGCTGGACAGGGGGCGGATGGCTACACCTTC. This translates into CASRAGQGADGYTF.

The rearrangement joins TRBV4-1 to TRBJ2-7; 8 bases match TRBD2. Trimming removed 2 bases from V and 4 bases from J; junction bases left unmatched: 4. The V gene's germline CDR1 is MGHRA and CDR2 YSYEKL. The length of the CDR3 is 14 residues. The CDR3 region is CASSQPSSGYEQYF. The CDR3 bases are TGCGCCAGCAGCCAACCGTCTAGCGGGTACGAGCAGTACTTC.

The chain is built from TRBV7-9 and TRBJ1-2; D call uncertain. V gave up 4 bases and J gave up 0 bases, with 6 bases separating them. The germline V gene has CDR1 SEHNR and CDR2 FQNEAQ (reference sequence). CDR3 length: 13 residues. The chain's CDR3 is CASSSGPNYGYTF. As DNA, the CDR3 is TGTGCCAGCAGCTCAGGTCCTAACTATGGCTACACCTTC.

This clone has just a few counts. V usage is TRBV15 and J usage is TRBJ2-1; a possible D gene is TRBD2 (5 bases). The CDR3 contains 15 residues. CDR1 LNHNV and CDR2 YYDKDF come from the germline V gene (reference sequence). Trimming took off 3 bases at V and 0 bases at J, with 9 bases between the two ends. The CDR3 nucleotides read TGTGCCACCAGCAGGGATGCGGGCTCCTACAATGAGCAGTTCTTC. It translates to CATSRDAGSYNEQFF.

This rearrangement joins TRBV21-1 to TRBJ1-6; no check of the table's D call, TRBD1, against the DNA was made. TRBV21-1 is shown as a pseudogene. The CDR3 has 14 residues. The CDR3 loop reads CASSGTGDNSPLHF. The DNA for the CDR3 is TGTGCCAGCAGCGGGACAGGGGATAATTCACCCCTCCACTTT.

J is TRBJ2-5 and V is TRBV30, with D possibly being TRBD1 (6 bases). The V gene lost 0 bases and the J gene lost 11 bases, with 13 bases spanning the gap. The CDR3 loop spans 12 amino acids. Germline loops: CDR1 GTSNPN, CDR2 SVGIG (reference sequence). The CDR3 region is CAWSVIRGQQYF. The CDR3 DNA is TGTGCCTGGAGTGTCATAAGAGGACAGCAGTACTTC.

This clone was seen a single time. Germline and junction disagree at one end, which may indicate a read error. The rearrangement links TRBV5-6 to TRBJ2-1; TRBD1 might be the D (6 bases). The CDR3 sequence is 12 residues long. Germline V gene data show CDR1 as SGHDT and CDR2 as YYEEEE. The CDR3 DNA is TGTGCCAGCAGGTTGGACAGTCGTGAGCAGTTCTTC. It specifies CASRLDSREQFF.

The chain has TRBV28 and TRBJ1-1; 10 positions match TRBD1. Germline loops: CDR1 MDHEN, CDR2 SYDVKM. This CDR3 contains 15 residues. Trimming removed 6 bases from V and 4 bases from J; junction bases left unmatched: 8. CDR3 nucleotides: TGTGCCAGCAGCTCTTTGGGACAGGGGAGCACTGAAGCTTTCTTT. This gives the protein CASSSLGQGSTEAFF.

This sequence joins TRBV2 and TRBJ1-3; D is ambiguous. CDR1 is SNHLY, CDR2 FYNNEI, per germline. V lost 7 bases to trimming and J lost 7 bases, with 11 bases between them. The CDR3 consists of 12 residues. This CDR3 is CASTGDGNTIYF. The CDR3, as DNA: TGTGCCAGCACCGGAGACGGGAACACCATATATTTT. The variable domain in full, with the rest retrieved from reference TRBV2 and TRBJ1-3, is EPEVTQTPSHQVTQMGQEVILRCVPISNHLYFYWYRQILGQKVEFLVSFYNNEISEKSEIFDDQFSVERPDGSNFTLKIRSTKLEDSAMYFCASTGDGNTIYFGEGSWLTVV.

The chain links TRBV11-3 to TRBJ1-1; D gene ambiguous. V was shortened by 1 base and J by 1 base, with 7 bases between the two germline ends. Per germline, CDR1 SGHNT and CDR2 YENEEA. This CDR3 contains 14 residues. Written as DNA, the CDR3 is TGTGCCAGCAGCTTAGCAGGCCCGAACACTGAAGCTTTCTTT. Its translation is CASSLAGPNTEAFF.

This clone was seen a few times. This sequence joins TRBV5-6 and TRBJ1-5, with 7 bases matching TRBD1. This CDR3 comprises 14 residues. The V and J ends lost 3 bases and 3 bases, in that order; junction bases with no gene match: 3. The germline CDR1 and CDR2 sequences are SGHDT and YYEEEE. CDR3 bases: TGTGCCAGCAGCTACGGGACAGTCAATCAGCCCCAGCATTTT. Amino acids: CASSYGTVNQPQHF.

The chain joins TRBV6-1 to TRBJ1-2; a possible D gene is TRBD1 (5 bases). CDR1 and CDR2 from the germline V gene are MNHNS and SASEGT. The germline V and J ends were trimmed by 1 base and 4 bases, with 7 bases remaining between them. The CDR3 consists of 13 residues. The CDR3 DNA follows: TGTGCCAGCAGTGAAGAGGGGATCTATGGCTACACCTTC. Protein sequence: CASSEEGIYGYTF.

CDR3 coding DNA: TGCGCCAGCAGTACCGGGACAGGGAACACTGAAGCTTTCTTT. Translating it yields CASSTGTGNTEAFF. The chain has TRBV10-2 and TRBJ1-1, with 8 bases that match TRBD1. CDR3 size: 14 residues. In germline, CDR1 is WSHSY, CDR2 SAAADI. V shed 5 bases and J 1 base; nucleotides not matched to a gene: 3.

This clone was counted between two and nine times. This chain links TRBV30 with TRBJ1-1; a weak D match, TRBD1 (5 bases). V was clipped by 0 bases and J by 6 bases, with 11 bases between them. The CDR3 spans 13 residues. From germline, CDR1 is GTSNPN and CDR2 SVGIG (reference sequence). The CDR3 DNA follows: TGTGCCTGGAGTGTATATGGGGCCTCTGAAGCTTTCTTT. It specifies CAWSVYGASEAFF.

CDR3 region: CSARLRVAENEQFF. DNA of the CDR3: TGCAGCGCTCGATTAAGGGTAGCGGAGAATGAGCAGTTCTTC. The rearrangement joins TRBV29-1 to TRBJ2-1; TRBD2 is a possible D gene (6 bases). The CDR3 contains 14 residues. CDR1 is SQVTM and CDR2 is ANQGSEA in the germline V gene. V was trimmed by 7 bases and J by 7 bases, leaving 20 bases between them.

The chain is built from TRBV18 and TRBJ2-1; 12 bases are shared with TRBD2. The V gene's germline CDR1 is KGHSH and CDR2 LQKENI. Unmatched junction bases numbered 3, after V lost 0 bases and J lost 0 bases. There are 18 residues in the CDR3. The CDR3 region has the DNA TGTGCCAGCTCACCACCTGGACTAGCGGGATTCTCCTACAATGAGCAGTTCTTC. It translates to CASSPPGLAGFSYNEQFF.

The chain joins TRBV19 to TRBJ1-3; D remains ambiguous. V lost 1 base to trimming and J lost 0 bases, with 13 bases between them. The CDR3 is made up of 17 amino acids. Germline-derived CDR1 and CDR2 are LNHDA and SQIVND (reference sequence). The CDR3 loop reads CASSIGGSRASGNTIYF. CDR3 nucleotides: TGTGCCAGTAGTATAGGAGGGAGCCGCGCCTCTGGAAACACCATATATTTT.

V is TRBV11-2 and J is TRBJ1-6; TRBD1 is a possible D gene (5 bases). The V end was cut by 3 bases, the J end by 7 bases, with 16 bases between. The CDR3 extends over 16 amino acids. Germline V CDR1 and CDR2: SGHAT, FQNNGV. CDR3 protein: CASSFLGGTLNSPLHF. CDR3 sequence (DNA): TGTGCCAGCAGCTTCCTCGGAGGGACCCTGAATTCACCCCTCCACTTT.

The chain joins TRBV9 to TRBJ2-2; maybe TRBD2 (5 bases). The CDR3 spans 16 residues. Germline CDR1 reads SGDLS; CDR2 reads YYNGEE. Trimming removed 4 bases at V and 2 bases at J, with 15 bases between. The CDR3 nucleotides read TGTGCCAGCAGCCCATTGAGCGGACTCAACACCGGGGAGCTGTTTTTT. This codes for CASSPLSGLNTGELFF.

This chain connects TRBV7-9 to TRBJ1-1; maybe TRBD1 (5 bases). The CDR3 length is 13 residues. Germline V gives CDR1 SEHNR, CDR2 FQNEAQ (reference sequence). V lost 1 base, J lost 3 bases, and 6 bases lay in between. The CDR3 spells CASSLEQDTEAFF. The CDR3 DNA is TGTGCCAGCAGCTTAGAACAGGACACTGAAGCTTTCTTT.